Shown below are 8 T cell receptor beta chains from a single sample sequenced in a study of blood T cell repertoires in COVID-19. Profiling relied on immunoSEQ multiplex PCR, and the TCRdb table lists in-frame clones only, not all of them. Here the sample spans over 25,000 clones, just over 90% being singletons. The specimen was peripheral blood. These TCRs come from a man aged 55 to 70 with acute or convalescent COVID-19.

V gene TRBV7-2 combines with J gene TRBJ2-5; D perhaps matches TRBD1 (5 bases). The length of the CDR3 is 13 residues. Germline V CDR1 and CDR2: SGHTA, FQGNSA. Trimming cost V 1 base and J 13 bases, with 16 bases left between them. CDR3 residues: CASSLEYQDKAYF. The CDR3 coding sequence is TGTGCCAGCAGCTTAGAGTACCAGGACAAGGCGTACTTC.

The chain joins TRBV12-3 or TRBV12-4 to TRBJ2-7; 9 nucleotides align to TRBD1. Trimming took 5 bases from V and 6 from J; bases not matched to a gene: 5. There are 13 residues in the CDR3. CDR3 loop: CASSRTGVFEQYV. The DNA of the CDR3 is TGTGCCAGCAGTCGGACAGGGGTTTTCGAGCAGTACGTC.

The rearrangement joins TRBV2 to TRBJ1-2; the D gene is possibly TRBD1 (5 bases). Trimming took 6 bases from V and 3 from J, leaving 11 bases between them. The CDR3 sequence is 13 residues long. Germline lookup yields CDR1 SNHLY and CDR2 FYNNEI. In DNA form, the CDR3 reads TGTGCCAGCAGGGTGGACACCGACTATGGCTACACCTTC. Translation gives CASRVDTDYGYTF.

The gene calls are TRBV5-4 and TRBJ1-1; the match to TRBD1 covers 9 bases. The CDR3 consists of 14 residues. Germline CDR1 is SGHNT and CDR2 is YYREEE (reference sequence). V was clipped by 1 base and J by 4 bases; unmatched bases: 2. The CDR3 loop reads CASSLTGGATEAFF. In DNA, the CDR3 is TGTGCCAGCAGCTTGACAGGGGGCGCCACTGAAGCTTTCTTT.

The chain couples TRBV6-5 to TRBJ2-7, with 8 positions matching TRBD1. The ends lost 5 bases at V and 5 bases at J; junction bases unmatched: 5. Germline-derived CDR1 and CDR2 are MNHEY and SVGAGI. The CDR3 is 13 residues long. This CDR3 is CASSRTGSNEQYV. As DNA, the CDR3 is TGTGCCAGCAGTCGGACAGGGTCAAACGAGCAGTACGTC.

The V and J genes are TRBV6-2 or TRBV6-3 and TRBJ1-5; D ambiguous. The CDR3 contains 18 residues. Trimming took 0 bases from V and 0 from J, leaving 15 bases between them. Germline-derived CDR1 and CDR2 are MNHEY and SVGEGT. The CDR3 loop reads CASSYSFGRSYSNQPQHF. CDR3 coding DNA: TGTGCCAGCAGTTACTCGTTTGGCAGGTCTTATAGCAATCAGCCCCAGCATTTT.

The rearrangement joins TRBV5-1 to TRBJ2-3; D is uncertain. Germline-derived CDR1 and CDR2 are SGHRS and YFSETQ. V was trimmed by 1 base and J by 2 bases, leaving 11 bases between them. This CDR3 is 15 amino acids long. The DNA of the CDR3 is TGCGCCAGCAGCTTGTTTAGCACCAACACAGATACGCAGTATTTT. This codes for CASSLFSTNTDTQYF.

CDR3 nucleotide sequence: TGTGCCAGCAGTTACCCGGGACAGGGGATCTATGGCTACACCTTC. Amino acid sequence: CASSYPGQGIYGYTF. The chain recombines TRBV6-5 with TRBJ1-2; 10 bases line up with TRBD1. Germline assignment: CDR1 MNHEY and CDR2 SVGAGI. This CDR3 is 15 amino acids long. The junction had 4 bases not matched to a gene; V was cut back by 2 bases and J by 4 bases.